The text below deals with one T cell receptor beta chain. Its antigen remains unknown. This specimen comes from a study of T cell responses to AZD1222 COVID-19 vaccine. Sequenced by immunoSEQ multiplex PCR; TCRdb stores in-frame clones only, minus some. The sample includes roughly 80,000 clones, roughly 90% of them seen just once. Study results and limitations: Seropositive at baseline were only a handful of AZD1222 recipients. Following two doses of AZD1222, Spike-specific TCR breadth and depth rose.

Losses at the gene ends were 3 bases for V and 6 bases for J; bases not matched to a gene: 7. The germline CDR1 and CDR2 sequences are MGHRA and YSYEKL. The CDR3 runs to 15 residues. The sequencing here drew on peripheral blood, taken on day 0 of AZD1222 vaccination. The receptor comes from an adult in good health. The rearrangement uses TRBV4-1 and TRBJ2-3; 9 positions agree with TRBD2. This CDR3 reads CASSQGLARADTQYF. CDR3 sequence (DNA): TGCGCCAGCAGCCAGGGACTAGCCCGCGCGGATACGCAGTATTTT.